This TCR beta chain came from a study of blood T cells in healthy people across ages. CDR3 length: 16 residues. Trimming took 5 bases from V and 7 from J; bases not matched to a gene: 11. Germline loops: CDR1 SGHRS, CDR2 YFSETQ. Through a sample-barcoded 5' primer and a J-beta primer mix, a second PCR was run for roughly 7 to 12 cycles. One entry per CDR3 protein results from TCRdb running MiXCR on the 5' RACE reads. The sample includes 600,000 to 850,000 distinct CDR3 sequences, around a quarter of them seen just once. This clonotype has only a few counts. A further study also used this sample, focusing on T cells of mothers and their children.

The source of this sequence is a boy aged 10-17 years in good health. Material: blood. The rearrangement joins TRBV5-1 to TRBJ2-1; 11 bases map to TRBD1. The CDR3 spells CASSWTGTGGRNEQFF. CDR3 coding DNA: TGCGCCAGCAGTTGGACCGGGACAGGGGGTAGGAATGAGCAGTTCTTC.